The 21 T cell receptor beta chains below were found in one sample sequenced in a study of regulatory T cells in long-lasting Graves disease. iRepertoire HTBI primers and Arm-PCR of CDR3 regions built TCR beta libraries. TCRdb re-derived calls from the multiplex PCR reads in MiXCR, one entry per CDR3 protein. The sample holds 550,000 or so distinct CDR3 sequences; 12% are singletons and the top ten take more than 8%. Time point in this sample: newly diagnosed GD, antithyroid drugs for less than 3 months. The TCR library was made from RNA that had been extracted from PBMCs in TRIzol. The same specimen was also included in a second study, on T cells in Graves' hyperthyroidism and ophthalmopathy.

This specimen was peripheral blood mononuclear cells (PBMCs), taken at new diagnosis, from a patient treated with antithyroid drugs. All receptors derive from a woman in her 30s with Graves disease.

This clonotype was seen ten or more times. V is TRBV2 and J is TRBJ2-5, with a possible D match to TRBD2 (6 bases). Trimming took 6 bases from V and 5 from J, leaving 25 bases between them. Germline V gene data show CDR1 as SNHLY and CDR2 as FYNNEI. The length of the CDR3 is 17 residues. CDR3: CASSVPSRGRLRETQYF. The CDR3 region has the DNA TGTGCCAGCAGCGTTCCGTCCCGGGGGAGATTGAGGGAGACCCAGTACTTC.

The table lists this clonotype with many counts. The chain couples TRBV28 to TRBJ1-2; D uncertain. Trimming left V 2 bases short and J 0 bases short, with 10 bases between. This CDR3 region has 15 residues. The germline gives CDR1 MDHEN, CDR2 SYDVKM. The CDR3 here is CASSLGTRTNYGYTF. CDR3 nucleotides: TGTGCCAGCAGTTTAGGCACACGTACTAACTATGGCTACACCTTC.

This clonotype was detected only a few times. This chain joins TRBV15 and TRBJ2-3; D gene uncertain. Germline V gene sequence: CDR1 LNHNV, CDR2 YYDKDF (reference sequence). Trimming stripped 0 bases from V and 2 bases from J, with 12 bases between. The CDR3 length is 16 residues. The CDR3 nucleotides are TGTGCCACCAGCAGAGATATAGGCTCCTTCACAGATACGCAGTATTTT. Its translation: CATSRDIGSFTDTQYF. The full variable domain, its missing parts supplied by reference TRBV15 and TRBJ2-3, is DAMVIQNPRYQVTQFGKPVTLSCSQTLNHNVMYWYQQKSSQAPKLLFHYYDKDFNNEADTPDNFQSRRPNTSFCFLDIRSPGLGDTAMYLCATSRDIGSFTDTQYFGPGTRLTVL.

In regard to this clonotype: Since a much larger clone is just one base distant, this may be a read error. Without the conserved terminal phenylalanine or tryptophan, this CDR3 likely stems from a read error. The V and J genes are TRBV29-1 and TRBJ1-1; 7 bases align to TRBD1. The V and J ends lost 4 bases and 4 bases, in that order; junction bases with no gene match: 6. Germline lookup yields CDR1 SQVTM and CDR2 ANQGSEA. The CDR3 has 13 amino acids. CDR3 bases: TGCAGCGTTGGACAGGGAGGAGGCACTGAAGCTTTCCTT. Protein: CSVGQGGGTEAFL.

The rearrangement links TRBV12-3 or TRBV12-4 to TRBJ1-2; D gene ambiguous. V lost 5 bases and J 2 bases, leaving 9 bases between the germline ends. The CDR3 totals 13 residues. This chain's CDR3 is CASSEQTNYGYTF. The CDR3 DNA reads as TGTGCCAGCAGTGAGCAGACAAACTATGGCTACACCTTC.

V is TRBV28 and J is TRBJ2-6; D is uncertain. Trimming removed 4 bases from V and 0 bases from J, with 25 bases in between. Germline values: CDR1 MDHEN, CDR2 SYDVKM. This CDR3 has 21 residues. For the CDR3, the DNA is TGTGCCAGCAGTTCCTCCTTTGGTTTGAAGTTAATTAGCTCTGGGGCCAACGTCCTGACTTTC. Protein sequence: CASSSSFGLKLISSGANVLTF.

The V call is TRBV5-1, the J call TRBJ1-3; 8 nucleotides match TRBD1. Germline CDR1 is SGHRS and CDR2 is YFSETQ. V shed 3 bases, J shed 8 bases, and the junction held 7 bases outside the gene matches. The CDR3 has 14 residues. DNA for the CDR3: TGCGCCAGCAGCTCCGACAGGGGCCGTGACACCATATATTTT. As protein: CASSSDRGRDTIYF.

This clonotype was recorded a few times. The genes are TRBV7-9 and TRBJ1-2, with a weak D call TRBD1 (5 bases). V lost 5 bases, J lost 1 base, and 20 bases lay in between. The CDR3 length is 17 residues. The germline gives CDR1 SEHNR, CDR2 FQNEAQ (reference sequence). CDR3 amino acids: CASSPRGGSYFNYGYTF. CDR3 sequence (DNA): TGTGCCAGCAGCCCCCGGGGGGGGTCCTATTTTAACTATGGCTACACCTTC.

This clonotype appeared many times. The chain joins TRBV13 to TRBJ1-1; 9 positions match TRBD1. Germline CDR1 PRHDT, CDR2 FYEKMQ (reference sequence). With 6 bases clipped from V and 5 bases from J, the junction kept 10 bases outside the gene matches. The CDR3 sequence is 15 residues long. The CDR3 region is CASSSRDRVRTEAFF. CDR3 nucleotides: TGTGCCAGCAGTTCAAGGGACAGGGTAAGGACTGAAGCTTTCTTT.

As concerns this clonotype: An end of the junction does not agree with germline; a read error may underlie this. The rearrangement joins TRBV2 to TRBJ1-5, with 8 bases fitting TRBD1. This CDR3 comprises 15 residues. Germline CDR1 and CDR2: SNHLY and FYNNEI. CDR3 amino acids: CASSEGQGGLQPQHF. In nucleotides, the CDR3 is TGTGCCAGCAGCGAAGGACAGGGCGGGCTTCAGCCCCAGCATTTT.

This clonotype was seen many times. The V gene is TRBV11-2, the J gene TRBJ2-1; 8 bases are shared with TRBD2. CDR1 is SGHAT and CDR2 is FQNNGV in the germline V gene. This CDR3 contains 15 residues. V was clipped by 0 bases and J by 10 bases; unmatched bases: 8. DNA of the CDR3: TGTGCCAGCAGCTTAGAAGCGGGGGTACCAACCGAGCAGTTCTTC. Amino acid sequence: CASSLEAGVPTEQFF.

As to this clonotype: A single base separates this from a much larger clone, so it may be a read error. The conserved closing phenylalanine or tryptophan is absent in this CDR3, likely reflecting a read error. The chain combines TRBV2 with TRBJ2-6; D possibly matches TRBD1 or TRBD2 (6 bases each). The CDR3 is made up of 20 amino acids. Trimming took 4 bases from V and 0 from J, leaving 22 bases between them. CDR1 is SNHLY and CDR2 is FYNNEI in the germline V gene. In DNA form, the CDR3 reads TGTGCCAGCAGTGGAAGGGGTGCAGGGGAGGATAACTCTGGGGCCAACGTCCTGACTCTC. The encoded protein is CASSGRGAGEDNSGANVLTL.

Only a few counts were recorded for this clonotype. The J gene is TRBJ2-2, the V gene TRBV12-3 or TRBV12-4; D gene ambiguous. The length of the CDR3 is 15 residues. The ends were cut back, 6 bases at V and 4 bases at J, with 15 bases in the middle. CDR3 protein: CASSRRGSSTGELFF. In nucleotides, the CDR3 is TGTGCCAGCAGCCGACGTGGGTCGAGCACCGGGGAGCTGTTTTTT.

In its sample, this clonotype was seen many times. J is TRBJ1-1 and V is TRBV27, with D unresolved. The CDR3 runs 12 residues. Germline CDR1 is MNHEY and CDR2 is SMNVEV (reference sequence). V lost 6 bases to trimming and J lost 1 base, with 6 bases between them. The CDR3 reads CASRGENTEAFF. The CDR3 DNA reads TGTGCCAGCAGGGGAGAGAACACTGAAGCTTTCTTT.

This clonotype was detected only a few times. The J gene is TRBJ2-2, the V gene TRBV29-1; tentative D call: TRBD2 (5 bases). This CDR3 has 15 amino acids. Trimming took 4 bases from V and 0 from J, leaving 12 bases between them. Germline-derived CDR1 and CDR2 are SQVTM and ANQGSEA. For the CDR3, the DNA is TGCAGCGTTGTCCTGGGAGCGACGAACACCGGGGAGCTGTTTTTT. Encoded protein: CSVVLGATNTGELFF.

V gene TRBV11-2 combines with J gene TRBJ2-7; D tentatively fits TRBD1 or TRBD2 (6 bases each). The V end was cut by 5 bases, the J end by 0 bases, with 14 bases between. Per the germline V gene, CDR1 is SGHAT and CDR2 is FQNNGV. The CDR3 is 15 residues long. This CDR3 reads CASSRGTRGSYEQYF. The CDR3, as DNA: TGTGCCAGCAGCCGCGGGACAAGGGGCTCCTACGAGCAGTACTTC.

This clonotype was seen at least ten times. V gene TRBV6-5 combines with J gene TRBJ1-2; TRBD1 is a possible D gene (6 bases). The germline CDR1 and CDR2 sequences are MNHEY and SVGAGI. V was cut by 0 bases and J by 8 bases, with 7 bases left in between. The CDR3 runs to 12 residues. The DNA of the CDR3 is TGTGCCAGCAGTTACTCCGGGGGCGGCTACACCTTC. It is translated as CASSYSGGGYTF.

This clonotype has a count of ten or more. This chain connects TRBV28 to TRBJ2-7, with 9 positions matching TRBD1. Germline V gives CDR1 MDHEN, CDR2 SYDVKM. CDR3 length equals 18 residues. After removal of 0 bases from V and 2 bases from J, the junction contained 11 bases not matched to a gene. The CDR3 nucleotides read TGTGCCAGCAGTTTATGGGGGGTTCCGGGACAGGGAACCTACGAGCAGTACTTC. This codes for CASSLWGVPGQGTYEQYF.

This clonotype was counted at least ten times. This rearrangement joins TRBV28 to TRBJ2-6; D is unclear. Trimming left V 5 bases short and J 4 bases short, with 6 bases between. Germline CDR1 MDHEN, CDR2 SYDVKM. The CDR3 is 13 residues long. In DNA form, the CDR3 reads TGTGCCAGCAGTACCTCGGGGGCCAACGTCCTGACTTTC. Translated: CASSTSGANVLTF.

In this sample, this clonotype turned up a few times. One junction end disagrees with the germline gene, perhaps due to a read error. V usage is TRBV19 and J usage is TRBJ2-5; 7 bases align to TRBD1. The CDR3 spans 15 residues. CDR1 and CDR2 from the germline V gene are LNHDA and SQIVND (reference sequence). The CDR3 spells CASKKRGQYQETQYF. The CDR3 DNA reads as TGTGCCAGTAAAAAGAGGGGACAGTACCAAGAGACTCAGTACTTC. Full variable domain (outside the CDR3, taken from reference TRBV19 and TRBJ2-5): DGGITQSPKYLFRKEGQNVTLSCEQNLNHDAMYWYRQDPGQGLRLIYYSQIVNDFQKGDIAEGYSVSREKKESFPLTVTSAQKNPTAFYLCASKKRGQYQETQYFGPGTRLLVL.

The table lists this clonotype with many counts. V and J are TRBV12-3 or TRBV12-4 and TRBJ2-3, with D uncertain. With 2 bases removed from V and 2 bases from J, the gap between germline ends came to 17 bases. The CDR3 length is 17 residues. The CDR3 nucleotides read TGTGCCAGCAGTTTAAATAAGGTACCCTCACTCACAGATACGCAGTATTTT. It encodes CASSLNKVPSLTDTQYF.